These 9 T cell receptor beta chains originate from one sample sequenced in a study of OX40 agonist ivuxolimab in advanced cancers. Data came from immunoSEQ multiplex PCR; TCRdb stores just in-frame clones and leaves some out. The table includes 50,000 to 70,000 clones, around 85% detected once. The source was CD4+ or CD8+ T cells sorted from blood, collected in a trial of the OX40 agonist ivuxolimab. These receptor sequences come from an adult with an advanced solid tumor such as melanoma, head and neck, liver or kidney cancer.

This clone is labeled medium-sized. This chain connects TRBV2 to TRBJ2-7; D possibly corresponds to TRBD2 (5 bases). The ends were cut back, 10 bases at V and 1 base at J, with 14 bases in the middle. The CDR3 is 13 residues long. Per the germline V gene, CDR1 is SNHLY and CDR2 is FYNNEI. Written as DNA, the CDR3 is TGTGCCACCGACCTCGGGAAGTCCTACGAGCAGTACTTC. As protein: CATDLGKSYEQYF.

The V call is TRBV2, the J call TRBJ1-5, with 8 bases identical to TRBD1. V shed 5 bases and J 0 bases; nucleotides not matched to a gene: 3. The CDR3 is made up of 15 amino acids. CDR1 SNHLY and CDR2 FYNNEI come from the germline V gene. CDR3 nucleotides: TGTGCCAGCAGTATACAGGGGGTTAGCAATCAGCCCCAGCATTTT. Amino acids: CASSIQGVSNQPQHF.

V gene TRBV6-5 combines with J gene TRBJ1-5; 7 bases align to TRBD1. Trimming removed 6 bases from V and 1 base from J; junction bases left unmatched: 3. Germline V lookup: CDR1 MNHEY, CDR2 SVGAGI. The CDR3 loop spans 14 amino acids. Here the CDR3 DNA reads TGTGCCAGCAGCCCACAGGGGAGCAATCAGCCCCAGCATTTT. Amino acid sequence: CASSPQGSNQPQHF.

V gene TRBV7-9 combines with J gene TRBJ1-1, with D unclear. The germline CDR1 and CDR2 sequences are SEHNR and FQNEAQ (reference sequence). This CDR3 spans 14 amino acids. Trimming left V 7 bases short and J 4 bases short, with 16 bases between. The CDR3 reads CASTPPPAVTEAFF. In nucleotides, the CDR3 is TGTGCCAGCACCCCGCCCCCTGCGGTCACTGAAGCTTTCTTT. Together with reference TRBV7-9 and TRBJ1-1, the CDR3 gives the full variable domain: DTGVSQNPRHKITKRGQNVTFRCDPISEHNRLYWYRQTLGQGPEFLTYFQNEAQLEKSRLLSDRFSAERPKGSFSTLEIQRTEQGDSAMYLCASTPPPAVTEAFFGQGTRLTVV.

This sequence joins TRBV27 and TRBJ1-1; tentative D call: TRBD1 (6 bases). V was shortened by 5 bases and J by 11 bases, with 21 bases between the two germline ends. The germline CDR1 and CDR2 sequences are MNHEY and SMNVEV (reference sequence). The CDR3 covers 14 residues. CDR3 amino acids: CASSREPQGIRAFF. Written as DNA, the CDR3 is TGTGCCAGCAGTAGAGAACCGCAGGGGATACGCGCTTTCTTT.

The rearrangement links TRBV6-1 to TRBJ2-3, with D unresolved. Trimming took 7 bases from V and 2 from J, leaving 16 bases between them. The germline CDR1 and CDR2 sequences are MNHNS and SASEGT. This CDR3 has 15 residues. The DNA of the CDR3 is TGTGCCAGCAAGTCACCAGAACGCCTCACAGATACGCAGTATTTT. The encoded protein is CASKSPERLTDTQYF.

The V gene is TRBV29-1, the J gene TRBJ2-2; 7 bases align to TRBD1. CDR1 and CDR2 (germline): SQVTM, ANQGSEA. This CDR3 has 15 amino acids. V was clipped by 6 bases and J by 2 bases; unmatched bases: 9. The CDR3 sequence: CSVIPGQSNTGELFF. Written as DNA, the CDR3 is TGCAGCGTCATCCCGGGACAGAGCAACACCGGGGAGCTGTTTTTT.

This clone was seen a handful of times. The rearrangement links TRBV7-9 to TRBJ2-7, with 7 bases aligning to TRBD1. There are 13 residues in the CDR3. CDR1 and CDR2 (germline): SEHNR, FQNEAQ (reference sequence). V lost 4 bases, J lost 2 bases, and 2 bases stayed unmatched. DNA of the CDR3: TGTGCCAGCAGCTCGGGACAGACCTACGAGCAGTACTTC. It is translated as CASSSGQTYEQYF.

The chain employs TRBV6-1 and TRBJ2-3; no reliable D call. The CDR3 contains 12 residues. Germline-derived CDR1 and CDR2 are MNHNS and SASEGT. V lost 1 base, J lost 4 bases, and 3 bases lay in between. The CDR3 bases are TGTGCCAGCAGTGAAGGGGCAGATACGCAGTATTTT. It specifies CASSEGADTQYF.